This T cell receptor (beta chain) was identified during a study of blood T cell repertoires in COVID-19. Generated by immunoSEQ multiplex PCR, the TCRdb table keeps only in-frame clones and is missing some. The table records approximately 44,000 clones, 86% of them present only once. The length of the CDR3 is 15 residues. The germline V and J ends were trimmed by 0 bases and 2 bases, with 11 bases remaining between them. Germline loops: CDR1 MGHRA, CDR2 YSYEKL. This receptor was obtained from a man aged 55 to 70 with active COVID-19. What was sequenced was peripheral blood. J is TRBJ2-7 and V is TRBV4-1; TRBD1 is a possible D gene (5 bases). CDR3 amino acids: CASSQDLRVPYEQYF. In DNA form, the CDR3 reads TGCGCCAGCAGCCAAGATCTCAGGGTCCCCTACGAGCAGTACTTC.